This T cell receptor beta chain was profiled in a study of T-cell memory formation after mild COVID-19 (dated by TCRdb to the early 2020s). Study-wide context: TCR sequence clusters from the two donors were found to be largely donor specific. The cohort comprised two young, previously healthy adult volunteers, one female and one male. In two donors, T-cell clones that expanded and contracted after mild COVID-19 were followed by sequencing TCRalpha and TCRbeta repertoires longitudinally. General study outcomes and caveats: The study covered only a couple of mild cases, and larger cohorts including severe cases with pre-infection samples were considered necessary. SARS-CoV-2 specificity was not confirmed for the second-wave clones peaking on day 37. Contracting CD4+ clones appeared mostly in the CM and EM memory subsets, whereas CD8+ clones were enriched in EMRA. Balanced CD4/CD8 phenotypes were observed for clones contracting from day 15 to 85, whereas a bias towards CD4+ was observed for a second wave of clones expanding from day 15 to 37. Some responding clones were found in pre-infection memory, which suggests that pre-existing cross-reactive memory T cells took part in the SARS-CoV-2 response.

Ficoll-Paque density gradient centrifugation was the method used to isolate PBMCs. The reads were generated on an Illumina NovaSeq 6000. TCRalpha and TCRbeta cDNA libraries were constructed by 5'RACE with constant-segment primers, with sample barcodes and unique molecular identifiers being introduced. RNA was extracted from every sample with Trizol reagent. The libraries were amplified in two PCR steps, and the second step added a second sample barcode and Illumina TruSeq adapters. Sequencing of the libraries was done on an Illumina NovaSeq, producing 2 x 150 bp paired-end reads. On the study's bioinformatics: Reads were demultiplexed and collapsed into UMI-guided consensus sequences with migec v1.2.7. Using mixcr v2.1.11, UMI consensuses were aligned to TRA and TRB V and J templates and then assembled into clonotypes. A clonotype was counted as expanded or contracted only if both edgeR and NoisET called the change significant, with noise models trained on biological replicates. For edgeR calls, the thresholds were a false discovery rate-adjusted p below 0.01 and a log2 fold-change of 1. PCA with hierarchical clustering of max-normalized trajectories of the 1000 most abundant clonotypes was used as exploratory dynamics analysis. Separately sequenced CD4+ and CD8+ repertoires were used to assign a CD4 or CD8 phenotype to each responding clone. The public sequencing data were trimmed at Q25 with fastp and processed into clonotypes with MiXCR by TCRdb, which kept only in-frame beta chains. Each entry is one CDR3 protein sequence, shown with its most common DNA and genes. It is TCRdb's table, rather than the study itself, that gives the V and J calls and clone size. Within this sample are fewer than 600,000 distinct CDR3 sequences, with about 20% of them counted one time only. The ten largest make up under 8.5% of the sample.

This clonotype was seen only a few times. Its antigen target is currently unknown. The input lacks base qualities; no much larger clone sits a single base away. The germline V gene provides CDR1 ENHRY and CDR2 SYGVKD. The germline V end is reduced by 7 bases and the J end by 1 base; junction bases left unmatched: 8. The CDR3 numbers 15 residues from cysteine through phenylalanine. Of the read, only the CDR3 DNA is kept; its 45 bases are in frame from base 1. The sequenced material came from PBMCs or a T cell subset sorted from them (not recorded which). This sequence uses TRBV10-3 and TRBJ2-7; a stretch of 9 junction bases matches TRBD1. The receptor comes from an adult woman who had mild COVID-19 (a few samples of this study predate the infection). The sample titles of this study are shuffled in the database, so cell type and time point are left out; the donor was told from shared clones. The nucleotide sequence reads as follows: TGTGCCATCAAAGGGACAGGGAAAGAGTCCTACGAGCAGTACTTC. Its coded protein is CAIKGTGKESYEQYF.